This TCR beta chain was obtained from a study of cytomegalovirus exposure and HLA in healthy donors. Use of 60 Vbeta and 13 Jbeta primers characterized the PCR. The data were produced by immunoSEQ multiplex PCR, yet TCRdb's version contains in-frame clones alone and is incomplete. The table shows about 160,000 clones, with 70% to 80% occurring only once. Germline V gene lookup returns CDR1 MDHEN and CDR2 SYDVKM. The CDR3 contains 12 residues. V gave up 10 bases and J gave up 6 bases, with 14 bases separating them. The rearrangement uses TRBV28 and TRBJ2-3, with TRBD1 as a possible D gene (5 bases). Material: PBMCs. This sequence originates from a human donor in good health. The chain's CDR3 is CATLEGVDTQYF. CDR3 sequence (DNA): TGTGCCACCTTGGAAGGGGTCGATACGCAGTATTTT.